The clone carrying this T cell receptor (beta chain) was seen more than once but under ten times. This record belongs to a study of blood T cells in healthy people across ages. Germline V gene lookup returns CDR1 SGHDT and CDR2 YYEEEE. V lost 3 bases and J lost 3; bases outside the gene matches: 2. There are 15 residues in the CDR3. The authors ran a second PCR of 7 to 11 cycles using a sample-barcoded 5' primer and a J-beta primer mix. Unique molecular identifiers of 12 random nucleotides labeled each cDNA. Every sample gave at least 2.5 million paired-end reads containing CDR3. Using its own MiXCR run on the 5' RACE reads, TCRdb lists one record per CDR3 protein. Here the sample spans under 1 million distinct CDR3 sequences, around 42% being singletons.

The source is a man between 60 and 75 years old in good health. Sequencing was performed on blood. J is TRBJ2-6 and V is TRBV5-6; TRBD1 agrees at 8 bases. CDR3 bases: TGTGCCAGCAGCTCCGGACAGGGTGGGGCCAACGTCCTGACTTTC. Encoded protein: CASSSGQGGANVLTF.